The entry below gives a single T cell receptor (beta chain) sequence along with its context. Its antigen remains unknown. This sample stems from a study of cytomegalovirus exposure and HLA in healthy donors. Findings and limits, study-wide: Most CMV-associated TCR beta chains were later found to appear HLA-restricted. 87-base-pair reads could not separate some V segments, including TRBV6-2 and TRBV6-3. More clonal expansion characterized HLA-associated TCR beta chains than equally common others in a later analysis.

The CDR3 is 17 residues long. Germline V CDR1 and CDR2: LNHNV, YYDKDF (reference sequence). V was clipped by 0 bases and J by 6 bases; unmatched bases: 9. The PCR ran on 60 Vbeta and 13 Jbeta primers. Using immunoSEQ multiplex PCR, the repertoire was profiled, and TCRdb retains in-frame clones only, with some absent. The repertoire consists of some 160,000 clones, with approximately 80% occurring once and the leading ten covering under 2%. Sequencing was carried out using PBMCs. V usage is TRBV15 and J usage is TRBJ2-1; TRBD1 aligns across 9 bases. The TCR originated in a woman younger than 35 in good health and CMV-seronegative. CDR3 sequence reads: CATSRDLDRGFPNEQFF. DNA of the CDR3: TGTGCCACCAGCAGAGATTTGGACAGGGGATTCCCCAATGAGCAGTTCTTC.